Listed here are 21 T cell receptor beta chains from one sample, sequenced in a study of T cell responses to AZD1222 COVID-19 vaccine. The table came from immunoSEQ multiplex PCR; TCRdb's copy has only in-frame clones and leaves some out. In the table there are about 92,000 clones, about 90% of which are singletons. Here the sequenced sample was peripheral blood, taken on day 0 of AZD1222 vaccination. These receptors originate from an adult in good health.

The CDR3 DNA sequence: TGTGCCAGCGGGAACCGGAATGAGCAGTTCTTC. It encodes CASGNRNEQFF. The chain recombines TRBV7-8 with TRBJ2-1, with D uncertain. V lost 8 bases to trimming and J lost 7 bases, with 9 bases between them. This CDR3 has 11 amino acids. CDR1 and CDR2 from the germline V gene are SGHVS and FQNEAQ.

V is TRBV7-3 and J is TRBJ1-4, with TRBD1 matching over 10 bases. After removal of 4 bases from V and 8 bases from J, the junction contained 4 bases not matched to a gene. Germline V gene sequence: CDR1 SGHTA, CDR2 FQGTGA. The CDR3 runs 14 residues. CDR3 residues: CASSSGTGEEKLFF. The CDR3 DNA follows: TGTGCCAGCAGCTCTGGGACAGGGGAAGAAAAACTGTTTTTT.

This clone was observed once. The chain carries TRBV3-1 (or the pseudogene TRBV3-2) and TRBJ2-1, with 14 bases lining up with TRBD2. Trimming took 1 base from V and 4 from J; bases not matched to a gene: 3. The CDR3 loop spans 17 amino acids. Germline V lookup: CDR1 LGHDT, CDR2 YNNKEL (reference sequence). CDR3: CASSQVWTSGGYNEQFF. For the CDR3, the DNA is TGTGCCAGCAGCCAAGTGTGGACTAGCGGGGGGTACAATGAGCAGTTCTTC.

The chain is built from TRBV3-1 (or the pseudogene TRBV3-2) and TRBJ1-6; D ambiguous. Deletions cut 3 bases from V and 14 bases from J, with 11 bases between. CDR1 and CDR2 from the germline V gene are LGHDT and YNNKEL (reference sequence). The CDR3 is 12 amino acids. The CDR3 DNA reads TGTGCCAGCAGCCAGTCAGATGTGGCCCTCCACTTT. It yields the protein CASSQSDVALHF.

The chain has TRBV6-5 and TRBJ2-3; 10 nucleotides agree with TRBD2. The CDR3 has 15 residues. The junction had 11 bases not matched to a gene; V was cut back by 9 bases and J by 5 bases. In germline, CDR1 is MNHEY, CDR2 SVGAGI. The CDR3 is CASLVAGGSIDTQYF. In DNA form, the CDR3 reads TGTGCCAGTTTGGTAGCGGGGGGCTCGATAGATACGCAGTATTTT.

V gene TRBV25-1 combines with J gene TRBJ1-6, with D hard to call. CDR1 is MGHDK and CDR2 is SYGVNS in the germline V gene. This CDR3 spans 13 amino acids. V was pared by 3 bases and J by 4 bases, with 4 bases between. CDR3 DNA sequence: TGTGCCAGCAGTGAGCGGTATAATTCACCCCTCCACTTT. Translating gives CASSERYNSPLHF.

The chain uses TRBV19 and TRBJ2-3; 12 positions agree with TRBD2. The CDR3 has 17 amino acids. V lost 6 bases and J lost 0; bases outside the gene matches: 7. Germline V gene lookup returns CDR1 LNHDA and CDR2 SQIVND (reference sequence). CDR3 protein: CASSRQGTSGSTDTQYF. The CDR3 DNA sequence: TGTGCCAGTAGCCGCCAGGGGACTAGCGGGAGCACAGATACGCAGTATTTT. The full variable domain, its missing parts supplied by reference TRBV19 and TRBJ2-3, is DGGITQSPKYLFRKEGQNVTLSCEQNLNHDAMYWYRQDPGQGLRLIYYSQIVNDFQKGDIAEGYSVSREKKESFPLTVTSAQKNPTAFYLCASSRQGTSGSTDTQYFGPGTRLTVL.

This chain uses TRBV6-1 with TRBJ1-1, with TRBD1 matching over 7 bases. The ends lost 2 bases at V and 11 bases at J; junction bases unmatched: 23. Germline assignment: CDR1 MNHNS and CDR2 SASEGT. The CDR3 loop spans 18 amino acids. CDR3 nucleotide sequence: TGTGCCAGCAGTGAAAGGGTATATAGGGGGACAGTTTGGTTAGCGGCTTTCTTT. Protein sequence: CASSERVYRGTVWLAAFF.

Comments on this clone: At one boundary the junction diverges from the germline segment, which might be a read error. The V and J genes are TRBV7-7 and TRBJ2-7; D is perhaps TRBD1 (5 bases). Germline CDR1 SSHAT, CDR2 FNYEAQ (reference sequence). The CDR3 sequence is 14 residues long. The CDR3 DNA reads TGTGCTAGCAGTCCTGGCAGGGCCCCCTACGAGCAGTACTTC. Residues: CASSPGRAPYEQYF.

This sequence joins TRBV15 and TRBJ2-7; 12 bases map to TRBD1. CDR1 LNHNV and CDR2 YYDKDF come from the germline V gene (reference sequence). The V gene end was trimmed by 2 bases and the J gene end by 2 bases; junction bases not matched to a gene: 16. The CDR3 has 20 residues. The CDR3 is CATSRPQPGTGGLFTYEQYF. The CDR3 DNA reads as TGTGCCACCAGCAGACCTCAACCCGGGACAGGGGGCCTCTTCACCTACGAGCAGTACTTC.

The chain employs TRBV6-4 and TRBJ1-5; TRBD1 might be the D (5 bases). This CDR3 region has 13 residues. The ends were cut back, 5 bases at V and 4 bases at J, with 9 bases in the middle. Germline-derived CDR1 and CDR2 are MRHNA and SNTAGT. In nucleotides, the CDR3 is TGTGCCAGCAGTACACAGGAAAATCAGCCCCAGCATTTT. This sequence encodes CASSTQENQPQHF.

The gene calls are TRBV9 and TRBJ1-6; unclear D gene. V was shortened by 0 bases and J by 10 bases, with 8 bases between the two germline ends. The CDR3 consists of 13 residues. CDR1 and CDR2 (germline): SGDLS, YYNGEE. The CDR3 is CASSVARESPLHF. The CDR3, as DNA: TGTGCCAGCAGCGTAGCTCGGGAGTCACCCCTCCACTTT.

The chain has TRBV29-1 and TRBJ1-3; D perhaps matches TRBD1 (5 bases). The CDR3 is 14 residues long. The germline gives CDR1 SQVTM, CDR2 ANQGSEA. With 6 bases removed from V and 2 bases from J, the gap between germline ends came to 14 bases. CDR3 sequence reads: CSVRFRDPGNTIYF. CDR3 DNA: TGCAGCGTCCGGTTCAGGGACCCTGGAAACACCATATATTTT.

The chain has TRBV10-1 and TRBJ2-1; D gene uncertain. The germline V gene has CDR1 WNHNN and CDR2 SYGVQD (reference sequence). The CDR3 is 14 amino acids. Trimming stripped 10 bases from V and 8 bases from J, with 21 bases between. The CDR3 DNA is TGCGCCACACCGCAGAAGATCGCAGGCCATGAGCAGTTCTTC. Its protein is CATPQKIAGHEQFF.

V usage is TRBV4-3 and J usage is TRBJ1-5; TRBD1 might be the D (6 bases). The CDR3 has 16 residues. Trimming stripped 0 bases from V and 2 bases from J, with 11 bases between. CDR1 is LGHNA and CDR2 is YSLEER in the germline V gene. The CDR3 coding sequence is TGCGCCAGCAGCCAAGATTCGGGGGGCCGCAATCAGCCCCAGCATTTT. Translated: CASSQDSGGRNQPQHF.

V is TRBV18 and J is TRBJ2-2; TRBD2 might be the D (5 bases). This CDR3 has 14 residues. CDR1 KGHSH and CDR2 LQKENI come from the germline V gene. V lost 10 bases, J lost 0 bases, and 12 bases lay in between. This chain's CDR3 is CATMASTNTGELFF. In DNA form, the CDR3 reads TGTGCCACCATGGCTAGCACGAACACCGGGGAGCTGTTTTTT.

CDR3 amino acids: CASSRVVGSTEAFF. The DNA for the CDR3 is TGTGCCAGCTCGAGAGTAGTCGGCAGCACTGAAGCTTTCTTT. The rearrangement joins TRBV9 to TRBJ1-1, with D unclear. V was pared by 7 bases and J by 4 bases, with 17 bases between. CDR3 size: 14 residues. Germline CDR1 and CDR2: SGDLS and YYNGEE.

The CDR3 coding sequence is TGTGCCAGCAGCGTATTGTCTACAGCCTACAATGAGCAGTTCTTC. Encoded protein: CASSVLSTAYNEQFF. The chain links TRBV9 to TRBJ2-1; D unresolved. V was trimmed by 1 base and J by 2 bases, leaving 10 bases between them. Germline V gene sequence: CDR1 SGDLS, CDR2 YYNGEE. CDR3 length: 15 residues.

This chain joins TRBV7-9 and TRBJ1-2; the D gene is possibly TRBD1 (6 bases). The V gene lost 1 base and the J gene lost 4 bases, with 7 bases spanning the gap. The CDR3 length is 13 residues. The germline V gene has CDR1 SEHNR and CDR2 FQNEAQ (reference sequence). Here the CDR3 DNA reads TGTGCCAGCAGCTTAGAGGGGGTCTATGGCTACACCTTC. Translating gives CASSLEGVYGYTF.

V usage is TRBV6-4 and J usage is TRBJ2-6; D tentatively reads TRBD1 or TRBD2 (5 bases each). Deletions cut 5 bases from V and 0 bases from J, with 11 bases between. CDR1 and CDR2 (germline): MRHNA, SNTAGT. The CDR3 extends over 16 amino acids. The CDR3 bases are TGTGCCAGCAGTCCCGGGGCGTTCTCTGGGGCCAACGTCCTGACTTTC. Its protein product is CASSPGAFSGANVLTF.

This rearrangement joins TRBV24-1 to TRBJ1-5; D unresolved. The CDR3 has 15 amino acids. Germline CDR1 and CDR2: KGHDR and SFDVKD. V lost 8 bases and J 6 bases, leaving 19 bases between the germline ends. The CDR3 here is CATIGRRGSGQPQHF. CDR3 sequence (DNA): TGTGCCACCATCGGCAGGCGGGGATCAGGTCAGCCCCAGCATTTT.